This TCR beta chain was obtained from a study of cytomegalovirus exposure and HLA in healthy donors. General observations from the study: Under in vitro conditions, a few CMV-associated chains were confirmed as specific for CMV antigens.

This clone has only one observation. Its antigen is not identified. Researchers ran the PCR with 60 Vbeta and 13 Jbeta primers. Profiled with immunoSEQ multiplex PCR; TCRdb holds only in-frame clones, not every one. Of about 170,000 clones in the sample, over 80% were seen once. CDR1 SGHRS and CDR2 YFSETQ come from the germline V gene. This CDR3 contains 15 residues. Trimming pared 4 bases from V and 3 bases from J, leaving 14 bases between. The clonotype was recovered from a girl aged 5-17 years in good health and CMV-seropositive. The J gene is TRBJ1-5, the V gene TRBV5-1, with D perhaps matching TRBD1 (5 bases). Sequencing was carried out using PBMCs. The CDR3, as DNA: TGCGCCAGCAGCCCCCGGGGGGGACCCAATCAGCCCCAGCATTTT. This gives the protein CASSPRGGPNQPQHF.